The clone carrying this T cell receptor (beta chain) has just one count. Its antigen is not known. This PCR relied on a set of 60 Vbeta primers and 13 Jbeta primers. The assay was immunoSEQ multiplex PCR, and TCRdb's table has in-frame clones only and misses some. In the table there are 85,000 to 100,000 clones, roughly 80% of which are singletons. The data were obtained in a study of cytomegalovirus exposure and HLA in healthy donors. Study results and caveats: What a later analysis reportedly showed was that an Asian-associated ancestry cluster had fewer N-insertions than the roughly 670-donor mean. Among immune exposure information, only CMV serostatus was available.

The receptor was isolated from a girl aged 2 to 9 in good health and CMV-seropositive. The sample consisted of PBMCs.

CDR3 amino acids: CASSSFGLAGRETQYF. As DNA, the CDR3 is TGTGCCAGCAGTTCCTTCGGACTAGCGGGAAGAGAGACCCAGTACTTC. The chain recombines TRBV28 with TRBJ2-5; 12 bases agree with TRBD2. This CDR3 is 16 amino acids long. V lost 4 bases, J lost 4 bases, and 7 bases stayed unmatched. Germline lookup yields CDR1 MDHEN and CDR2 SYDVKM.